The 13 T cell receptor beta chains reported below all come from one sample, sequenced in a study of cytomegalovirus exposure and HLA in healthy donors. Both 60 Vbeta primers and 13 Jbeta primers went into the PCR. Generated by immunoSEQ multiplex PCR, the TCRdb table keeps only in-frame clones and is missing some. The table has hundreds of thousands of clones, about 80% seen once. Sequenced sample: PBMCs. The receptors stem from a girl under 18 in good health and CMV-seronegative.

The rearrangement uses TRBV7-3 and TRBJ2-1; 9 nucleotides match TRBD2. Germline V gives CDR1 SGHTA, CDR2 FQGTGA. The CDR3 runs 13 residues. The V and J ends lost 2 bases and 10 bases, in that order; junction bases with no gene match: 3. CDR3 amino acids: CASSLETSGEQFF. CDR3 in DNA: TGTGCCAGCAGCTTAGAAACTAGCGGGGAGCAGTTCTTC. The variable domain in full, with the rest retrieved from reference TRBV7-3 and TRBJ2-1, is GAGVSQTPSNKVTEKGKYVELRCDPISGHTALYWYRQSLGQGPEFLIYFQGTGAADDSGLPNDRFFAVRPEGSVSTLKIQRTERGDSAVYLCASSLETSGEQFFGPGTRLTVL.

This chain uses TRBV7-9 with TRBJ2-1; perhaps TRBD2 as D (5 bases). V was clipped by 5 bases and J by 0 bases, with 11 bases between them. The germline CDR1 and CDR2 sequences are SEHNR and FQNEAQ (reference sequence). The CDR3 sequence is 15 residues long. CDR3: CASSVKRGSYNEQFF. In DNA form, the CDR3 reads TGTGCCAGCAGCGTGAAACGGGGCTCCTACAATGAGCAGTTCTTC.

J is TRBJ2-5 and V is TRBV20-1; D is possibly TRBD1 (5 bases). The germline V gene encodes CDR1 DFQATT and CDR2 SNEGSKA (reference sequence). V was shortened by 3 bases and J by 7 bases, with 9 bases between the two germline ends. The length of the CDR3 is 11 residues. The CDR3 loop reads CSASGAGTQYF. The CDR3 nucleotides are TGCAGTGCTAGTGGGGCAGGGACCCAGTACTTC.

J is TRBJ2-3 and V is TRBV27; 7 positions agree with TRBD2. Germline V gene lookup returns CDR1 MNHEY and CDR2 SMNVEV (reference sequence). The CDR3 sequence is 13 residues long. J lost 3 bases, V lost 8 bases, and 5 bases had no gene match. Here the CDR3 DNA reads TGTGCCAGCCGCCTAGCGGCAACAGATACGCAGTATTTT. Its translation: CASRLAATDTQYF.

The chain recombines TRBV5-1 with TRBJ1-1, with TRBD1 matching over 8 bases. The V gene's germline CDR1 is SGHRS and CDR2 YFSETQ. V shed 6 bases and J 2 bases; nucleotides not matched to a gene: 9. There are 15 residues in the CDR3. CDR3 coding DNA: TGCGCCAGCAAGCAGGGCGGGACAGGTAACACTGAAGCTTTCTTT. It yields the protein CASKQGGTGNTEAFF.

This chain links TRBV9 with TRBJ2-1; 8 nucleotides agree with TRBD2. Germline V gene lookup returns CDR1 SGDLS and CDR2 YYNGEE. CDR3 length: 16 residues. Losses at the gene ends were 3 bases for V and 5 bases for J; bases not matched to a gene: 10. DNA for the CDR3: TGTGCCAGCAGCGACCGAGCGGGGGCTCGCGACAATGAGCAGTTCTTC. Translation: CASSDRAGARDNEQFF.

This rearrangement joins TRBV18 to TRBJ2-4; D may be TRBD2 (5 bases). CDR1 and CDR2 (germline): KGHSH, LQKENI. The CDR3 runs to 15 residues. V lost 0 bases, J lost 6 bases, and 12 bases lay in between. Here the CDR3 reads CASSPPSALGNIQYF. Here the CDR3 DNA reads TGTGCCAGCTCACCACCTAGCGCCCTAGGAAACATTCAGTACTTC.

The V gene is TRBV14, the J gene TRBJ2-1, with 11 bases lining up with TRBD1. The CDR3 length is 16 residues. The germline V gene has CDR1 SGHDN and CDR2 FVKESK. V shed 2 bases, J shed 7 bases, and the junction held 7 bases outside the gene matches. CDR3 sequence: CASSQLVRDRGNEQFF. As DNA, the CDR3 is TGTGCCAGCAGCCAATTAGTCCGGGACAGGGGGAATGAGCAGTTCTTC.

The V and J genes are TRBV6-1 and TRBJ1-5; no firm D call. The CDR3 has 13 amino acids. The ends were cut back, 2 bases at V and 6 bases at J, with 8 bases in the middle. Germline lookup yields CDR1 MNHNS and CDR2 SASEGT. The CDR3 loop is CASSESVVQPQHF. DNA for the CDR3: TGTGCCAGCAGTGAAAGTGTAGTTCAGCCCCAGCATTTT.

This chain joins TRBV9 and TRBJ1-3; no firm D call. The CDR3 is 15 residues long. Germline lookup yields CDR1 SGDLS and CDR2 YYNGEE. V was cut by 3 bases and J by 0 bases, with 10 bases left in between. CDR3 sequence: CASSDLTSSGNTIYF. The CDR3 DNA reads TGTGCCAGCAGCGATCTTACTAGCTCTGGAAACACCATATATTTT.

The chain carries TRBV5-1 and TRBJ2-7, with D possibly TRBD1 on 6 matching bases. V lost 5 bases and J 7 bases, leaving 16 bases between the germline ends. CDR3 size: 13 residues. Germline values: CDR1 SGHRS, CDR2 YFSETQ. As DNA, the CDR3 is TGCGCCAGCAGTGCGCAGGGGTCTTGGGAGCAGTACTTC. Protein product: CASSAQGSWEQYF.

The CDR3 DNA sequence: TGTGCCAGCAGTGTGACAGGGACTAATGAAAAACTGTTTTTT. Its protein is CASSVTGTNEKLFF. The V gene is TRBV27, the J gene TRBJ1-4, with 7 bases lining up with TRBD1. V was clipped by 5 bases and J by 2 bases; unmatched bases: 2. CDR1 and CDR2 from the germline V gene are MNHEY and SMNVEV (reference sequence). The CDR3 consists of 14 residues.

This clone is a singleton in its sample. This chain uses TRBV6-1 with TRBJ1-2, with 8 bases identical to TRBD1. CDR1 and CDR2 from the germline V gene are MNHNS and SASEGT. Trimming took 6 bases from V and 8 from J; bases not matched to a gene: 11. This CDR3 spans 14 amino acids. The CDR3 sequence: CASRSTGSGGGYTF. DNA for the CDR3: TGTGCCAGCAGGAGCACAGGGTCAGGGGGCGGCTACACCTTC.